This paragraph covers one T cell receptor (beta chain) sequence. Treatment indicated: 19 received Ad26.COV2.S at low or high dose, single or two shots; about 5 received placebo; per-sample allocation not given. Day 63 after the first vaccine or placebo injection was the time point for sampling. The protocol was immunoSEQ multiplex PCR, while the TCRdb copy is restricted to in-frame clones and leaves out a portion. The sample lists around 300,000 clones; approximately 90% were seen once. This sample was included in a study of Ad26.COV2.S vaccination and SARS-CoV-2 variants. This CDR3 comprises 14 residues. Trimming removed 4 bases from V and 2 bases from J, with 11 bases in between. Germline loops: CDR1 LGHNT, CDR2 FRNRAP.

This specimen was peripheral blood, taken in a trial of Ad26.COV2.S vaccine versus placebo. The sequence derives from a person between 18 and 60 years old who received the Ad26.COV2.S COVID-19 vaccine or a placebo. This sequence joins TRBV12-5 and TRBJ2-5, with D possibly being TRBD2 (5 bases). The CDR3 protein is CASGSRTSQETQYF. The DNA of the CDR3 is TGTGCTAGTGGTTCCCGGACTTCACAAGAGACCCAGTACTTC.